The sample holds a few counts of the clone carrying this T cell receptor beta chain. Membership in each cohort depended on participant-reported clinical history. The data belong to a study of blood T cell repertoires in COVID-19. At the level of the study: The study drew acute and convalescent COVID-19 samples from the United States, Italy and Spain.

Germline V gene sequence: CDR1 GTSNPN, CDR2 SVGIG (reference sequence). Losses at the gene ends were 0 bases for V and 10 bases for J; bases not matched to a gene: 12. The CDR3 sequence is 15 residues long. Per the authors' pipeline: For nucleated cells, counts were estimated from reference gene primer amplification. TCRdb's copy holds only in-frame clones and misses some; the assay was immunoSEQ multiplex PCR. V, J and clone size derive from that table, while D and trimming were established from the DNA sequence. The profile shows approximately 300,000 clones, roughly 85% of them singletons. Source material: PBMCs or T cells enriched from blood (not recorded which). The clonotype originates from a young woman who had recovered from COVID-19. The chain recombines TRBV30 with TRBJ1-5, with TRBD1 identical over 7 bases. The CDR3 bases are TGTGCCTGGAGTGTACAGGGGACCTACAGAGGACCCCAGCATTTT. It encodes CAWSVQGTYRGPQHF.